This T cell receptor beta chain was identified in a study of prognosis after radiotherapy for stage I lung cancer. Whole-study context: Stereotactic body radiotherapy was given without concurrent therapy, and no patient received both at once.

The CDR3 runs 17 residues. V lost 5 bases, J lost 0 bases, and 6 bases stayed unmatched. CDR1 is SEHNR and CDR2 is FQNEAQ in the germline V gene (reference sequence). This clonotype was picked up many times. Its cognate antigen is unknown. The TCR beta CDR3 region was amplified from genomic DNA, with two rounds of multiplex PCR being used for the amplification. Primers (each specific to one TRBV or TRBJ gene) were used in first-round PCR. From the multiplex PCR reads, TCRdb called clonotypes with MiXCR, one entry per CDR3 protein. This table holds 24,000 or so distinct CDR3 sequences, approximately 40% found once. At each of two time points, approximately 5.8 milliliters of venous blood were taken. General study points: Patients without metastases reportedly showed TRBV and TRBJ gene usage unlike that of patients with metastases.

The receptor comes from a donor at least 50 years old with non-small cell lung cancer. Sequencing was performed on PBMCs, taken before or after stereotactic body radiation therapy (not recorded which). The rearrangement joins TRBV7-9 to TRBJ2-4; 11 bases fit TRBD1. CDR3 DNA: TGTGCCAGCAGCCCCGGGACAGGGGGGATAGCCAAAAACATTCAGTACTTC. It translates to CASSPGTGGIAKNIQYF.